One and the same sample provided the 26 T cell receptor beta chains below, sequenced in a study of blood T cell repertoires in COVID-19. Sequencing used immunoSEQ multiplex PCR; TCRdb keeps in-frame clones, though not all of them. The table has over 150,000 clones, 70% to 90% seen once. Sequencing was carried out using peripheral blood. Receptors originate from a middle-aged man with COVID-19, enrolled during active disease.

This clone was found once. The chain joins TRBV19 to TRBJ1-1, with unresolved D. This CDR3 is 14 amino acids long. V lost 2 bases to trimming and J lost 2 bases, with 9 bases between them. CDR1 is LNHDA, CDR2 SQIVND, per germline (reference sequence). The CDR3 is CASSITSENTEAFF. The CDR3 coding sequence is TGTGCCAGTAGTATAACGTCAGAAAACACTGAAGCTTTCTTT.

The chain recombines TRBV19 with TRBJ2-2; 12 nucleotides line up with TRBD2. J lost 0 bases, V lost 2 bases, and 10 bases had no gene match. Germline loops: CDR1 LNHDA, CDR2 SQIVND (reference sequence). The length of the CDR3 is 20 residues. The chain's CDR3 is CASSIRSLAGGLTNTGELFF. The CDR3 DNA reads as TGTGCCAGTAGTATACGGTCCCTAGCGGGGGGGCTAACGAACACCGGGGAGCTGTTTTTT.

Remarks on this clone: Other DNA sequences in the sample encode the same CDR3. The J gene is TRBJ2-2, the V gene TRBV18, with 8 positions matching TRBD2. Germline loops: CDR1 KGHSH, CDR2 LQKENI. The junction had 1 base not matched to a gene; V was cut back by 3 bases and J by 4 bases. The CDR3 extends over 14 amino acids. The CDR3 sequence is CASSPTSGTGELFF. For the CDR3, the DNA is TGTGCCAGCTCACCTACTAGCGGCACCGGGGAGCTGTTTTTT.

Comment on this clone: At one end, the junction sequence differs from germline, possibly due to a read error. V gene TRBV6-5 combines with J gene TRBJ1-1; maybe TRBD1 (6 bases). The CDR3 loop spans 15 amino acids. Germline V gives CDR1 MNHEY, CDR2 SVGAGI. The CDR3: CAGSYSWGQRTEAFF. The CDR3 nucleotides are TGTGCCGGCAGTTACTCGTGGGGGCAGCGGACTGAAGCTTTCTTT.

The genes are TRBV5-3 and TRBJ1-5, with TRBD1 as a possible D gene (5 bases). TRBV5-3 is recorded as an ORF, its role being uncertain. The V end lost 4 bases, the J end lost 0 bases, and 14 bases lay between the germline ends. CDR3 length: 16 residues. CDR3: CARSPRQNYSNQPQHF. In DNA form, the CDR3 reads TGTGCCAGAAGCCCAAGACAGAACTATAGCAATCAGCCCCAGCATTTT.

The V and J genes are TRBV7-2 and TRBJ1-1, with D uncertain. The V and J ends lost 4 bases and 5 bases respectively, with 14 bases between them. The CDR3 runs to 14 residues. In germline, CDR1 is SGHTA, CDR2 FQGNSA. The CDR3 is CASSSGPRETEAFF. The CDR3, as DNA: TGTGCCAGCAGCTCCGGGCCCCGGGAGACTGAAGCTTTCTTT.

V is TRBV6-5 and J is TRBJ2-5; 10 nucleotides agree with TRBD1. The germline CDR1 and CDR2 sequences are MNHEY and SVGAGI. The CDR3 has 15 amino acids. With 4 bases clipped from V and 3 bases from J, the junction kept 5 bases outside the gene matches. The CDR3 reads CASSFRTGGKETQYF. In DNA form, the CDR3 reads TGTGCCAGCAGTTTTCGGACAGGGGGAAAAGAGACCCAGTACTTC.

The chain is built from TRBV7-9 and TRBJ2-3; D gene unclear. Germline CDR1 reads SEHNR; CDR2 reads FQNEAQ (reference sequence). This CDR3 spans 15 amino acids. V was shortened by 5 bases and J by 4 bases, with 16 bases between the two germline ends. In DNA, the CDR3 is TGTGCCAGCAGCCCCCCCGGCCGCGGTGCAGATACGCAGTATTTT. Its protein product is CASSPPGRGADTQYF.

This chain uses TRBV12-3 or TRBV12-4 with TRBJ2-1; 9 positions agree with TRBD1. J gave up 13 bases and V 5 bases, and 3 bases lay outside the gene matches. The CDR3 length is 11 residues. The CDR3 spells CASSEGQGQFF. For the CDR3, the DNA is TGTGCCAGCAGTGAGGGACAGGGTCAGTTCTTC.

This rearrangement joins TRBV18 to TRBJ2-3; 8 bases line up with TRBD2. The CDR3 extends over 16 amino acids. J gave up 1 base and V 3 bases, and 6 bases lay outside the gene matches. Germline-derived CDR1 and CDR2 are KGHSH and LQKENI. CDR3 loop: CASSPRGGTRTDTQYF. The CDR3 bases are TGTGCCAGCTCACCCCGCGGGGGGACCCGCACAGATACGCAGTATTTT.

The V call is TRBV7-8, the J call TRBJ2-7; 7 nucleotides agree with TRBD2. V gave up 1 base and J gave up 2 bases; unmatched junction bases: 11. The CDR3 loop spans 17 amino acids. Germline-derived CDR1 and CDR2 are SGHVS and FQNEAQ. The CDR3 bases are TGTGCCAGCAGCTTAGTAGGTGGTACAGCGGGGACCTACGAGCAGTACTTC. Protein product: CASSLVGGTAGTYEQYF.

This clone was detected once. Other nucleotide sequences from this sample produce the same CDR3. The chain has TRBV5-4 and TRBJ2-1; possibly TRBD1 for D (5 bases). This CDR3 comprises 14 residues. V gave up 5 bases and J gave up 0 bases, with 9 bases separating them. Germline CDR1 reads SGHNT; CDR2 reads YYREEE (reference sequence). The CDR3 spells CASRTESSYNEQFF. CDR3 sequence (DNA): TGTGCCAGCAGGACAGAGTCCTCCTACAATGAGCAGTTCTTC.

This clone was detected only once. The chain links TRBV7-8 to TRBJ2-7; maybe TRBD1 (5 bases). Trimming took 0 bases from V and 3 from J, leaving 18 bases between them. This CDR3 region has 17 residues. In germline, CDR1 is SGHVS, CDR2 FQNEAQ. CDR3 DNA sequence: TGTGCCAGCAGCTTAGCGCCTTTAGGGGAAGGGTTCTACGAGCAGTACTTC. Encoded protein: CASSLAPLGEGFYEQYF.

This chain joins TRBV5-8 and TRBJ1-5; D possibly corresponds to TRBD1 (5 bases). Trimming left V 2 bases short and J 1 base short, with 10 bases between. The CDR3 has 15 residues. In germline, CDR1 is SGHTS, CDR2 YDEGEE. This chain's CDR3 is CASSLRGPSNQPQHF. The CDR3 nucleotides are TGTGCCAGCAGCTTAAGGGGTCCGAGCAATCAGCCCCAGCATTTT.

The chain joins TRBV19 to TRBJ2-3; a possible D gene is TRBD2 (6 bases). Trimming took 6 bases from V and 0 from J, leaving 10 bases between them. The CDR3 is 14 amino acids. Per germline, CDR1 LNHDA and CDR2 SQIVND (reference sequence). The CDR3 protein is CASRMSGSTDTQYF. CDR3 in DNA: TGTGCCAGTAGAATGAGCGGGAGCACAGATACGCAGTATTTT.

The rearrangement links TRBV12-3 or TRBV12-4 to TRBJ2-7; 7 bases map to TRBD1. Losses at the gene ends were 3 bases for V and 8 bases for J; bases not matched to a gene: 7. This CDR3 spans 13 amino acids. CDR3 nucleotide sequence: TGTGCCAGCAGTTTGTCCTCGACAGGGCAGCAGTACTTC. This translates into CASSLSSTGQQYF.

The rearrangement joins TRBV15 to TRBJ2-1, with 7 bases lining up with TRBD2. Germline V gene sequence: CDR1 LNHNV, CDR2 YYDKDF (reference sequence). This CDR3 contains 15 residues. With V trimmed by 8 bases and J by 3 bases, 10 bases remained unmatched. CDR3 loop: CATSLIAGSYNEQFF. Here the CDR3 DNA reads TGTGCCACCTCCCTCATAGCGGGCAGCTACAATGAGCAGTTCTTC.

The chain combines TRBV6-5 with TRBJ2-7, with D maybe TRBD1 (6 bases). The germline CDR1 and CDR2 sequences are MNHEY and SVGAGI. The length of the CDR3 is 14 residues. The V end lost 0 bases, the J end lost 4 bases, and 10 bases lay between the germline ends. This CDR3 is CASSYSRTAYEQYF. CDR3 nucleotide sequence: TGTGCCAGCAGTTACTCCAGGACAGCGTACGAGCAGTACTTC.

This clone was counted once. The chain carries TRBV6-4 and TRBJ2-7, with 8 bases that match TRBD1. J was trimmed by 4 bases and V by 1 base; bases with no gene match: 6. The CDR3 sequence is 15 residues long. The germline gives CDR1 MRHNA, CDR2 SNTAGT. The CDR3 sequence: CASSDLDRAHYEQYF. The DNA of the CDR3 is TGTGCCAGCAGTGACTTGGACAGGGCCCATTACGAGCAGTACTTC.

The CDR3 DNA sequence: TGTGCCAGTAGTATAAGGCAGGGCTACGAGCAGTACTTC. It yields the protein CASSIRQGYEQYF. The genes are TRBV19 and TRBJ2-7; D is possibly TRBD1 (5 bases). V was shortened by 2 bases and J by 3 bases, with 8 bases between the two germline ends. CDR3 length equals 13 residues. Germline-derived CDR1 and CDR2 are LNHDA and SQIVND (reference sequence).

The chain links TRBV9 to TRBJ2-1, with 11 bases aligning to TRBD2. V dropped 2 bases and J dropped 7; count of bases not matched to a gene: 5. The CDR3 has 15 amino acids. Germline CDR1 is SGDLS and CDR2 is YYNGEE. Here the CDR3 DNA reads TGTGCCAGCAGCGTTGGGACTAGCGGCCTTAATGAGCAGTTCTTC. Translating gives CASSVGTSGLNEQFF. The whole variable domain, remainder taken from reference TRBV9 and TRBJ2-1, is DSGVTQTPKHLITATGQRVTLRCSPRSGDLSVYWYQQSLDQGLQFLIQYYNGEERAKGNILERFSAQQFPDLHSELNLSSLELGDSALYFCASSVGTSGLNEQFFGPGTRLTVL.

The J gene is TRBJ2-7, the V gene TRBV2; D ambiguous. The CDR3 is 14 residues long. The V and J ends lost 6 bases and 0 bases respectively, with 12 bases between them. In germline, CDR1 is SNHLY, CDR2 FYNNEI. The CDR3 sequence: CASSPVRSSYEQYF. The CDR3 nucleotides are TGTGCCAGCAGCCCCGTCCGCAGCTCCTACGAGCAGTACTTC.

The chain carries TRBV10-1 and TRBJ2-1, with TRBD2 as a possible D gene (5 bases). This CDR3 has 17 residues. Germline CDR1 and CDR2: WNHNN and SYGVQD (reference sequence). Trimming stripped 0 bases from V and 5 bases from J, with 17 bases between. The CDR3 DNA reads as TGCGCCAGCAGTGAGTCGATGAGAGGGAGCGTAAACAATGAGCAGTTCTTC. Translation: CASSESMRGSVNNEQFF.

This chain links TRBV6-5 with TRBJ1-2; 9 bases agree with TRBD1. The germline V gene encodes CDR1 MNHEY and CDR2 SVGAGI. CDR3 length equals 13 residues. Losses at the gene ends were 6 bases for V and 7 bases for J; bases not matched to a gene: 6. The CDR3: CASRPQGAAGYTF. The CDR3 DNA is TGTGCCAGCAGGCCACAGGGGGCCGCTGGCTACACCTTC.

This clone was counted ten times or more. The chain uses TRBV7-2 and TRBJ2-7; no reliable D call. Deletions cut 5 bases from V and 4 bases from J, with 6 bases between. The CDR3 covers 11 residues. Germline CDR1 SGHTA, CDR2 FQGNSA. The CDR3 DNA follows: TGTGCCAGCAGCGATAGATACGAGCAGTACTTC. This encodes CASSDRYEQYF.

This sequence joins TRBV6-1 and TRBJ2-1; a weak D match, TRBD2 (5 bases). The germline V and J ends were trimmed by 1 base and 1 base, with 8 bases remaining between them. The CDR3 sequence is 15 residues long. CDR1 is MNHNS and CDR2 is SASEGT in the germline V gene. CDR3 in amino acids: CASSEVSVSYNEQFF. CDR3 DNA: TGTGCCAGCAGTGAAGTTAGCGTGTCCTACAATGAGCAGTTCTTC.